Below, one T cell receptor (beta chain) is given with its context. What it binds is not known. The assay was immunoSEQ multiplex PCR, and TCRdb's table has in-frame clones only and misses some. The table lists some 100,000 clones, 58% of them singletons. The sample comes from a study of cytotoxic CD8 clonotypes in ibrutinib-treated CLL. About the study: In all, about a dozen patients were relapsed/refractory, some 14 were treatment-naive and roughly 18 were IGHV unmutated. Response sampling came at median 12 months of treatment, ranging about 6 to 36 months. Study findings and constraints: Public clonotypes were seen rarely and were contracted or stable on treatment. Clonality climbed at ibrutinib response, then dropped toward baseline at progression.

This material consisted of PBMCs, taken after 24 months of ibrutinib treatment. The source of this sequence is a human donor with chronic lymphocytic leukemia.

This CDR3 is CASNLQGASNTEAFF. CDR3 nucleotides: TGTGCCAGCAATTTACAGGGGGCTTCTAACACTGAAGCTTTCTTT. The chain employs TRBV2 and TRBJ1-1, with 9 bases that match TRBD1. The length of the CDR3 is 15 residues. J gave up 2 bases and V 7 bases, and 8 bases lay outside the gene matches. Germline V gene lookup returns CDR1 SNHLY and CDR2 FYNNEI.